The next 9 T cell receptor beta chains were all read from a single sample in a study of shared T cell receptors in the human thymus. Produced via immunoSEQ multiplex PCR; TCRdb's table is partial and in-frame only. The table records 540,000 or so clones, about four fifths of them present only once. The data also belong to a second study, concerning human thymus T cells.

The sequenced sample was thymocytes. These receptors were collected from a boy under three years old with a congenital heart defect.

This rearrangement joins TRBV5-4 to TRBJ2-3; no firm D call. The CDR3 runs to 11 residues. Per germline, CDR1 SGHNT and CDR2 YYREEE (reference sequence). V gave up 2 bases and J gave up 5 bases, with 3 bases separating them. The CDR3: CASSFGDTQYF. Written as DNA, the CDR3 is TGTGCCAGCAGCTTCGGAGATACGCAGTATTTT.

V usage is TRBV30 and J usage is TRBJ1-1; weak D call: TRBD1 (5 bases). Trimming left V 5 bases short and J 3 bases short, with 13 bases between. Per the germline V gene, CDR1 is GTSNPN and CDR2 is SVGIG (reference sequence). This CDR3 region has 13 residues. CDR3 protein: CAWRNQGYTEAFF. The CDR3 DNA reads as TGTGCCTGGCGGAATCAGGGATACACTGAAGCTTTCTTT.

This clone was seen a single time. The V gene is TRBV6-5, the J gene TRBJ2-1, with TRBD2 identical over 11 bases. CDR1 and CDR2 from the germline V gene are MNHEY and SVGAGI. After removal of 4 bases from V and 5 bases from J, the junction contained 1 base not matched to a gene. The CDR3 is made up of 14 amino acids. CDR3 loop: CASSSSGRNNEQFF. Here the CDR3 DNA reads TGTGCCAGCAGTTCTAGCGGGAGGAACAATGAGCAGTTCTTC.

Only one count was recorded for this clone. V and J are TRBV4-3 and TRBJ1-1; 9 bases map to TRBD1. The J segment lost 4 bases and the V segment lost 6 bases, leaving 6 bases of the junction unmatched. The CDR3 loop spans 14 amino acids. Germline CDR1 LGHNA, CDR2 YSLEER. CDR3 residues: CASRPGQGGTEAFF. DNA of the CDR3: TGCGCCAGCAGACCGGGACAGGGAGGCACTGAAGCTTTCTTT.

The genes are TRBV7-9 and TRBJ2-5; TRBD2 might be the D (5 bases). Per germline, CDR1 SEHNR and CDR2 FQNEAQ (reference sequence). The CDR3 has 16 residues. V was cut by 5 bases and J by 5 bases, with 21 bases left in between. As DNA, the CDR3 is TGTGCCAGCAGCCTAGTAGATTTCCAGAGGGTGGAGACCCAGTACTTC. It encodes CASSLVDFQRVETQYF.

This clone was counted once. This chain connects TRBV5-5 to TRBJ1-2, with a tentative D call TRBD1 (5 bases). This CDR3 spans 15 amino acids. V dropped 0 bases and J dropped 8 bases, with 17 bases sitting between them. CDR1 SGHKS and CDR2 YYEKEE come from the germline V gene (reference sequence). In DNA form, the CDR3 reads TGTGCCAGCAGCTTGGAGGGGCGGACCCTTGGAGGCTACACCTTC. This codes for CASSLEGRTLGGYTF.

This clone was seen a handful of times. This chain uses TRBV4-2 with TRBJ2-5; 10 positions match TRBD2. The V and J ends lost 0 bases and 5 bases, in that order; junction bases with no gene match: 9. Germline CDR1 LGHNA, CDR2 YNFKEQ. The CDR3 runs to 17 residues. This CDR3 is CASSQDGLAGVQETQYF. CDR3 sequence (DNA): TGTGCCAGCAGCCAAGATGGGCTAGCGGGAGTCCAGGAGACCCAGTACTTC.

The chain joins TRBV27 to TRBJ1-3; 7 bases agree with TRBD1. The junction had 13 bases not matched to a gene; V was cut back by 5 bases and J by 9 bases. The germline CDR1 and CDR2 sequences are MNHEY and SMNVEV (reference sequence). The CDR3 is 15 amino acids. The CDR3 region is CASSGGTAQDGTIYF. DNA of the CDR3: TGTGCCAGCAGTGGCGGGACAGCCCAGGACGGCACCATATATTTT.

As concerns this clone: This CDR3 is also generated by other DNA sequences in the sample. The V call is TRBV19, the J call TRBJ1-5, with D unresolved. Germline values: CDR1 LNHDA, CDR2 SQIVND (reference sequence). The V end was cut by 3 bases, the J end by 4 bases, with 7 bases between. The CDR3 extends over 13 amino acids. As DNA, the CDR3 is TGTGCCAGTAGTATTACAGATAATCAGCCCCAGCATTTT. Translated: CASSITDNQPQHF.